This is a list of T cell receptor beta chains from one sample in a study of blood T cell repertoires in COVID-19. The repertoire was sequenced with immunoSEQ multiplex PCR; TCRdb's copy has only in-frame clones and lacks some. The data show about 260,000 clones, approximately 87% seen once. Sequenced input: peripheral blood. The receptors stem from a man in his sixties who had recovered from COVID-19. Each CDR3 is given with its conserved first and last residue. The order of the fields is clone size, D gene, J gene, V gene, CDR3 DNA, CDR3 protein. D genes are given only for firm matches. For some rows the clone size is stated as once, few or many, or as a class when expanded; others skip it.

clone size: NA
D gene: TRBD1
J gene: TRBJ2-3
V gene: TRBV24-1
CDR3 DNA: TGTGCCACCAGTGAAGCCGGGACAGGGGTAGATACGCAGTATTTT
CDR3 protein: CATSEAGTGVDTQYF

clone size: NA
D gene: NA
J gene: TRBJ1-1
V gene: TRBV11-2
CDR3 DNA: TGTGCCAGCAGCTTAAGTGGTTTTCGGGCTTTCTTT
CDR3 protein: CASSLSGFRAFF

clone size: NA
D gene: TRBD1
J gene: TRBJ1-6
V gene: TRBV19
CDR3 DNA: TGTGCCACTACTCGACAGGGACCGGGGTCACCCCTCCACTTT
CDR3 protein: CATTRQGPGSPLHF

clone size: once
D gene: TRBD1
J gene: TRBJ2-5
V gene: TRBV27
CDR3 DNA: TGTGCCAGCAGTTTTGCCAGGGGGCTTGGCGAGACCCAGTACTTC
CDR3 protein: CASSFARGLGETQYF

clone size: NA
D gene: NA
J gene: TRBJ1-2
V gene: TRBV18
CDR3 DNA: TGTGCCAGCTCACGGGCAAACGATGGCTACACCTTC
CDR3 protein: CASSRANDGYTF

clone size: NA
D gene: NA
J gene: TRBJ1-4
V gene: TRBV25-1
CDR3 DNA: TGTGCCAGCAGTGAATCAGGGTCACGGGAAAAACTGTTTTTT
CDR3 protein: CASSESGSREKLFF

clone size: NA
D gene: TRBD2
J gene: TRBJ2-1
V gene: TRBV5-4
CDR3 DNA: TGTGCCAGCACCGATCCACGGGAGGCCGCCAAACCTGAGTTCTTC
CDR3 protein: CASTDPREAAKPEFF

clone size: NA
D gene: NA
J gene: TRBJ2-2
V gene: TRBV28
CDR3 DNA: TGTGCCAGCAGTGGCGGTGATTTCACCGGGGAGCTGTTTTTT
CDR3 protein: CASSGGDFTGELFF

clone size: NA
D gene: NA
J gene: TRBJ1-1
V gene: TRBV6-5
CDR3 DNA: TGTGCCAGCAGCGCGGACACGGGCAGGCTCACTGAAGCTTTCTTT
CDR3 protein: CASSADTGRLTEAFF

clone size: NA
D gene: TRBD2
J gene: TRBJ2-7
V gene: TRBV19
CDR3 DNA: TGTGCCAGTAGTATAGGGCTAGCGGTCTACGAGCAGTACTTC
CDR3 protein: CASSIGLAVYEQYF

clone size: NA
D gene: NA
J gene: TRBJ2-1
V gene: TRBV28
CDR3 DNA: TGTGCCAGCAAGGTCGGAGTACGGTCCTACAATGAGCAGTTCTTC
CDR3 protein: CASKVGVRSYNEQFF

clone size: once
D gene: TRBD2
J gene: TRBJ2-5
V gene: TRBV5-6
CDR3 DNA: TGTGCCAGCAGCTTCTGGGGGGGAGAGACCCAGTACTTC
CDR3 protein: CASSFWGGETQYF

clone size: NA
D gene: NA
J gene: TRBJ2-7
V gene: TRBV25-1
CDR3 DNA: TGTGCCAGCAGCCCTCTTGGGGTCCAAGGAGGTTACGAGCAGTACTTC
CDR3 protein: CASSPLGVQGGYEQYF

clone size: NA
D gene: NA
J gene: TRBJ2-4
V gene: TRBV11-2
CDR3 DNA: TGTGCCAGCAGTTTTAGCGGAAACATTCAGTACTTC
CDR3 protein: CASSFSGNIQYF

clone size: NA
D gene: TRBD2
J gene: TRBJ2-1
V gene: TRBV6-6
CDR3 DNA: TGTGCCAGCAGTTATTTGTCTAGCGGGAGCAATGAGCAGTTCTTC
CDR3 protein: CASSYLSSGSNEQFF

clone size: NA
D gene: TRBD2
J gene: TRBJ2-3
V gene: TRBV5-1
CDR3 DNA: TGCGCCAGCAGCTTGGAGGGGCCGGGGTCGCCGGGGGGTACGCAGTATTTT
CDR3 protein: CASSLEGPGSPGGTQYF

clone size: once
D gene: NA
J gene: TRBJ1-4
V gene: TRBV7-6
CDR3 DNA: TGTGCCAGCAGCCCCCAGACAGATCGGAATGAAAAACTGTTTTTT
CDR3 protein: CASSPQTDRNEKLFF

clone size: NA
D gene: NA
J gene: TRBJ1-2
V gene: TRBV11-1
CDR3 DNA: TGTGCCAGCAGCTTGCTGGGAGGAAAGGACTATGGCTACACCTTC
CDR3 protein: CASSLLGGKDYGYTF

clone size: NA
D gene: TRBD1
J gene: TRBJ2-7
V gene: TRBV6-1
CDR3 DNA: TGTGCCAGCAGTGAATTTCCCGGGACAGGGGGCTACGAGCAGTACTTC
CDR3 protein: CASSEFPGTGGYEQYF

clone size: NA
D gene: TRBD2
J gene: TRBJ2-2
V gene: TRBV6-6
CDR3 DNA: TGTGCCAGCAGTCGACTGGTCCGGGGAGGGCCCGGGGAGCTGTTTTTT
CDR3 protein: CASSRLVRGGPGELFF

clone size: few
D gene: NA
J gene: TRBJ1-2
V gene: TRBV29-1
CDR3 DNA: TGCAGCGTTGACCGAGATAACTATGGCTACACCTTC
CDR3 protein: CSVDRDNYGYTF

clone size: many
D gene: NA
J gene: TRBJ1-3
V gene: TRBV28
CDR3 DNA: TGTGCCAGCAGTTTTCGTGGAAACACCATATATTTT
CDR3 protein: CASSFRGNTIYF

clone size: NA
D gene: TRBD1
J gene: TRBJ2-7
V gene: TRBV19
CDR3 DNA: TGTGCCAGTAGTACAAAGACAGGGGAAACCTACGAGCAGTACTTC
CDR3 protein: CASSTKTGETYEQYF

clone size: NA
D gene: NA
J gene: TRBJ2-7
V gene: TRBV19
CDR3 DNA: TGTGCCAGTAGTATAGTGTCAGGGGATACCTACGAGCAGTACTTC
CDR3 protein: CASSIVSGDTYEQYF

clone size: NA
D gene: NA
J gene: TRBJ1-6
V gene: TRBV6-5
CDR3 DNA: TGTGCCAGCAGTCTGGGGCAGCCTAATTCACCCCTCCACTTT
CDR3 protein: CASSLGQPNSPLHF

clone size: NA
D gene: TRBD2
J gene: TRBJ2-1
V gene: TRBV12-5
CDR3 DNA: TGTGCTAGTGGTTTGGTAATTGGACTAGCTACGAATGAGCAGTTCTTC
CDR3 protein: CASGLVIGLATNEQFF

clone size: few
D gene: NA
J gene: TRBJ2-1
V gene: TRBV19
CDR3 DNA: TGTGCCAGTAGTATAGATCAGGCAGGTGCAAACTCCTACAATGAGCAGTTCTTC
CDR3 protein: CASSIDQAGANSYNEQFF

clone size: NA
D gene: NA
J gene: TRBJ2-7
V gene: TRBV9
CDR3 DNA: TGTGCCAGCAGCGTAGGAACACAGGGCCCCGCGTACTTC
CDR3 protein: CASSVGTQGPAYF

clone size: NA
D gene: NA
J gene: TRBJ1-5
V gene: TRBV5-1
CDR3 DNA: TGCGCCAGCAGCTTGGATGGGGGGATGGCGAGCAATCAGCCCCAGCATTTT
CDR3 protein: CASSLDGGMASNQPQHF

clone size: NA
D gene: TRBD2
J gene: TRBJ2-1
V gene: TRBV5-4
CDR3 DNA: TGTGCCAGCAGCTCGGGGACTAGCGGGAGTGGTGAGCAGTTCTTC
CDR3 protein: CASSSGTSGSGEQFF

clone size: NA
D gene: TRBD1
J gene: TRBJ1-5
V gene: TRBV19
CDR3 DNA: TGTGCCAGTAGTTCAGGGGGCGGCAATCAGCCCCAGCATTTT
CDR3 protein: CASSSGGGNQPQHF

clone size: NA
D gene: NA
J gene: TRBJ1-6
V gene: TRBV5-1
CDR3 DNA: TGCGCCAGCAGCCGCACTACACAGGGTATCAATTCACCCCTCCACTTT
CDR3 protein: CASSRTTQGINSPLHF

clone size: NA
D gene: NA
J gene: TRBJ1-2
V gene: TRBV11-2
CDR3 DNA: TGTGCCAGCAGCTCTTTGACAGGAGATGGCTACACCTTC
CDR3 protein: CASSSLTGDGYTF

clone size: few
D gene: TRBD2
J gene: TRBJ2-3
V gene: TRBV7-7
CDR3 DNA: TGTGCCAGCAGCTTACTAGCGGGAGTCCCAGATACGCAGTATTTT
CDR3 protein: CASSLLAGVPDTQYF

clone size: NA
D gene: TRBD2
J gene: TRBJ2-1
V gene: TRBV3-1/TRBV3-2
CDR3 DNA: TGTGCCAGCAGCCAAGATCTCGGACTAGCGGGAGTTGGTGAGCAGTTCTTC
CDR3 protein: CASSQDLGLAGVGEQFF

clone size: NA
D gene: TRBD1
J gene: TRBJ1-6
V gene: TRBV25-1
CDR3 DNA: TGTGCCAGCAGTCCGACAGGGACACGTTCACCCCTCCACTTT
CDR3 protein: CASSPTGTRSPLHF